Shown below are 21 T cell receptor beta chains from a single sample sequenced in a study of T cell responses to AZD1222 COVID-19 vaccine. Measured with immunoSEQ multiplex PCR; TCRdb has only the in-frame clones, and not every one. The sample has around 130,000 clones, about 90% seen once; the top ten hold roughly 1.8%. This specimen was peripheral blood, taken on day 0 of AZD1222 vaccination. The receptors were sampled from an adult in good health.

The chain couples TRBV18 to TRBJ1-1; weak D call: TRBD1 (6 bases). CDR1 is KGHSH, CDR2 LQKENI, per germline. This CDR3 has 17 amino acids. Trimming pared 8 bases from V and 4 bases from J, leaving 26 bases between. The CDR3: CASAQYQGRVSGTEAFF. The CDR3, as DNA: TGTGCCAGCGCCCAATACCAGGGGCGTGTGAGCGGCACTGAAGCTTTCTTT.

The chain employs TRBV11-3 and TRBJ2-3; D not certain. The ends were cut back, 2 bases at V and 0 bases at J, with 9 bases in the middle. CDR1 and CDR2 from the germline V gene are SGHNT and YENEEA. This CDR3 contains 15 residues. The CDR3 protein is CASSLRAASTDTQYF. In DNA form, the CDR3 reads TGTGCCAGCAGCTTACGGGCGGCTAGCACAGATACGCAGTATTTT.

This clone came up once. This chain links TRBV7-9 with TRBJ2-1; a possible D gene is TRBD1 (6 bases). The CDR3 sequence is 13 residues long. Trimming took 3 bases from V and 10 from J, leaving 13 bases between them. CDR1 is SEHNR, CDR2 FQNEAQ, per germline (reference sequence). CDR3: CASSFQTGTEQFF. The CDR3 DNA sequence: TGTGCCAGCAGCTTCCAAACCGGGACAGAGCAGTTCTTC.

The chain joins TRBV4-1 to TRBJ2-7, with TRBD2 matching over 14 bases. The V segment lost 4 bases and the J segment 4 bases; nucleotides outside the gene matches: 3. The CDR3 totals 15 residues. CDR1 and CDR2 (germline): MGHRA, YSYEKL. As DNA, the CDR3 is TGCGCCAGCAGCCTAGGGACTAGCGGGGGATACGAGCAGTACTTC. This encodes CASSLGTSGGYEQYF.

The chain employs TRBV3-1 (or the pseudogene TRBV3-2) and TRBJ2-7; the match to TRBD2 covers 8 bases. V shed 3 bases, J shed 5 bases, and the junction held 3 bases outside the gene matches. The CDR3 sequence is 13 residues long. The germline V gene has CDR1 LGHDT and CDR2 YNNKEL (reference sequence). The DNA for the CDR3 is TGTGCCAGCAGCCAGGGGGGACTAGACGAGCAGTACGTC. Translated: CASSQGGLDEQYV.

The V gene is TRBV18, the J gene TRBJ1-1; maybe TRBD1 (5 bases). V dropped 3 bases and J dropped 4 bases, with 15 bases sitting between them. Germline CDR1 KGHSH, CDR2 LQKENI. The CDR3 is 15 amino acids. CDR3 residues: CASSPRAGWGTEAFF. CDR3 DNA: TGTGCCAGCTCACCCAGGGCCGGATGGGGCACTGAAGCTTTCTTT.

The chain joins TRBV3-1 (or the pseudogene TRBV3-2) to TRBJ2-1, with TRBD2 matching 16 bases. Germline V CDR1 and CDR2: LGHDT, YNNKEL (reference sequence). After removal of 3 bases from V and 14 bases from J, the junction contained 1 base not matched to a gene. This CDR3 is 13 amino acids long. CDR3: CASSQGTSGREFF. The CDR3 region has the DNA TGTGCCAGCAGCCAGGGGACTAGCGGGAGGGAGTTCTTC.

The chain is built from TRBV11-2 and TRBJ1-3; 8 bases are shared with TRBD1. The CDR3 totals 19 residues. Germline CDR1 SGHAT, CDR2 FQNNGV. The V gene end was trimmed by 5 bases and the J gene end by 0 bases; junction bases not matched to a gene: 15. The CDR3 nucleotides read TGTGCCAGCAGCGTCATACGGGACAGGCCTGTTAGCTCTGGAAACACCATATATTTT. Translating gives CASSVIRDRPVSSGNTIYF.

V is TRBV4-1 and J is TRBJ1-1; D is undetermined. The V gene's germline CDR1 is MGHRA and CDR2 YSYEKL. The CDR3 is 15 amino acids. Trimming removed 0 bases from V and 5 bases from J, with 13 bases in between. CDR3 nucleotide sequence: TGCGCCAGCAGCCAAGATGGACCCTGGAGGACTGAAGCTTTCTTT. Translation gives CASSQDGPWRTEAFF.

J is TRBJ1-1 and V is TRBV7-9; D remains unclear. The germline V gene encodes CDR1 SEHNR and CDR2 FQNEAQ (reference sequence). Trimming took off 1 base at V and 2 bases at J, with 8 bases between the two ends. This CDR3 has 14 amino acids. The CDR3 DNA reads TGTGCCAGCAGCTTAGGGGTTCTTAACACTGAAGCTTTCTTT. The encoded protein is CASSLGVLNTEAFF.

DNA for the CDR3: TGTGCCAGCAGTGCCTCGGACAGTAATTCACCCCTCCACTTT. Residues: CASSASDSNSPLHF. The chain combines TRBV6-4 with TRBJ1-6; D is perhaps TRBD1 (6 bases). This CDR3 spans 14 amino acids. Trimming left V 4 bases short and J 6 bases short, with 10 bases between. Per germline, CDR1 MRHNA and CDR2 SNTAGT.

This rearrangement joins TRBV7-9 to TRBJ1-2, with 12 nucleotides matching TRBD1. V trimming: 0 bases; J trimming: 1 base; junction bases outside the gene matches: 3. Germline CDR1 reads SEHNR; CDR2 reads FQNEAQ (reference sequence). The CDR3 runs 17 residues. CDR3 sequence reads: CASSLAGTGGDNYGYTF. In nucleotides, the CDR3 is TGTGCCAGCAGCTTAGCGGGGACAGGGGGCGATAACTATGGCTACACCTTC.

The CDR3 sequence: CASSVLAQGYGYTF. The CDR3 bases are TGTGCCAGCAGCGTATTGGCACAGGGCTATGGCTACACCTTC. V gene TRBV9 combines with J gene TRBJ1-2; D may be TRBD1 (6 bases). This CDR3 spans 14 amino acids. Deletions cut 1 base from V and 4 bases from J, with 11 bases between. The germline V gene has CDR1 SGDLS and CDR2 YYNGEE. Variable domain in full (rest from reference TRBV9 and TRBJ1-2): DSGVTQTPKHLITATGQRVTLRCSPRSGDLSVYWYQQSLDQGLQFLIQYYNGEERAKGNILERFSAQQFPDLHSELNLSSLELGDSALYFCASSVLAQGYGYTFGSGTRLTVV.

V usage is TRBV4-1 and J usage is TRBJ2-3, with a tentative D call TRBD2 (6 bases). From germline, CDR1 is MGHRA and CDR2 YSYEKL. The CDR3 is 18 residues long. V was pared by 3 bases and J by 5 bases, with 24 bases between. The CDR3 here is CASSHGSRAGFFGDTQYF. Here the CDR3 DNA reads TGCGCCAGCAGCCACGGGAGCAGGGCGGGTTTTTTTGGAGATACGCAGTATTTT.

The CDR3 coding sequence is TGTGCCAGTAGTTGGAGCGACACATACTACGAGCAGTACTTC. Translated, it gives CASSWSDTYYEQYF. The chain joins TRBV19 to TRBJ2-7; D is unclear. The CDR3 loop spans 14 amino acids. Germline V CDR1 and CDR2: LNHDA, SQIVND (reference sequence). Between the trimmed V and J ends, which lost 5 bases and 3 bases, there was a span of 14 bases.

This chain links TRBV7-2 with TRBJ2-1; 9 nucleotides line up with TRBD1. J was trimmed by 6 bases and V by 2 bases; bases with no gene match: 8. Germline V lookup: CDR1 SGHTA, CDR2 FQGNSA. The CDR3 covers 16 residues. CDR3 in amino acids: CASSLTGTGYLNEQFF. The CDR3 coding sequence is TGTGCCAGCAGCTTAACTGGGACAGGGTATCTCAATGAGCAGTTCTTC.

The CDR3 sequence: CASSIDGLAGNNEQFF. Written as DNA, the CDR3 is TGTGCCAGTAGTATAGATGGACTAGCGGGCAACAATGAGCAGTTCTTC. The chain employs TRBV19 and TRBJ2-1, with 11 bases that match TRBD2. The length of the CDR3 is 16 residues. Germline V CDR1 and CDR2: LNHDA, SQIVND (reference sequence). V was clipped by 0 bases and J by 5 bases; unmatched bases: 3. Full variable domain (outside the CDR3, taken from reference TRBV19 and TRBJ2-1): DGGITQSPKYLFRKEGQNVTLSCEQNLNHDAMYWYRQDPGQGLRLIYYSQIVNDFQKGDIAEGYSVSREKKESFPLTVTSAQKNPTAFYLCASSIDGLAGNNEQFFGPGTRLTVL.

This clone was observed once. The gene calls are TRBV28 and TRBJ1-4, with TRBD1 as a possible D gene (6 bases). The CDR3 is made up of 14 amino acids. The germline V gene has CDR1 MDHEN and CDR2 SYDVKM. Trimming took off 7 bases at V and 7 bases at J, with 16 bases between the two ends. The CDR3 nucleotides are TGTGCCAGCACCTTGGGGGCCTCGAGTGAAAAACTGTTTTTT. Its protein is CASTLGASSEKLFF. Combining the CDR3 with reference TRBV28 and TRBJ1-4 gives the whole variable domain DVKVTQSSRYLVKRTGEKVFLECVQDMDHENMFWYRQDPGLGLRLIYFSYDVKMKEKGDIPEGYSVSREKKERFSLILESASTNQTSMYLCASTLGASSEKLFFGSGTQLSVL.

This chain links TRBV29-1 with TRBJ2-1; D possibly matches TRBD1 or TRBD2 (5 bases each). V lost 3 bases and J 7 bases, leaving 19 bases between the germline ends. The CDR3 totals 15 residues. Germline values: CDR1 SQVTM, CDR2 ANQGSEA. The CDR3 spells CSVDSGRRVLNEQFF. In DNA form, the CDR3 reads TGCAGCGTTGATTCGGGACGGCGAGTTTTAAATGAGCAGTTCTTC.

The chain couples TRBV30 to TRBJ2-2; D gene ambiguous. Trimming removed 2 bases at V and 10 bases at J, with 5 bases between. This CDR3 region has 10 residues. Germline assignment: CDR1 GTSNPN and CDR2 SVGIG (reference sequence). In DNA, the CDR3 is TGTGCCTGGAGTAACAAGGAGCTGTTTTTT. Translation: CAWSNKELFF.

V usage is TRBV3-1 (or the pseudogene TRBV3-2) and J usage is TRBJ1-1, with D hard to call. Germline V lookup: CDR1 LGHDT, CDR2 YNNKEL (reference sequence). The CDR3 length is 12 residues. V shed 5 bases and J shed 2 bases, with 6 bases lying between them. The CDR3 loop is CASSVENTEAFF. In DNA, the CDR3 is TGTGCCAGCAGCGTGGAAAACACTGAAGCTTTCTTT.